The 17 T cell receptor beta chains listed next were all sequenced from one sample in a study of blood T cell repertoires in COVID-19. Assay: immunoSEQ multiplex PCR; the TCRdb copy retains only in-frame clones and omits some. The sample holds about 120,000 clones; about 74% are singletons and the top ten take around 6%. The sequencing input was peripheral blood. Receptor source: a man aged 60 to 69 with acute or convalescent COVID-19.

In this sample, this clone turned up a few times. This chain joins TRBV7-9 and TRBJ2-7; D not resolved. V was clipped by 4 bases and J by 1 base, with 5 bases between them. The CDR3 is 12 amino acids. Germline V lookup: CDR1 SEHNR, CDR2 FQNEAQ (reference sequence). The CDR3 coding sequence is TGTGCCAGCAGCTCTAGTTCCTACGAGCAGTACTTC. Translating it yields CASSSSSYEQYF.

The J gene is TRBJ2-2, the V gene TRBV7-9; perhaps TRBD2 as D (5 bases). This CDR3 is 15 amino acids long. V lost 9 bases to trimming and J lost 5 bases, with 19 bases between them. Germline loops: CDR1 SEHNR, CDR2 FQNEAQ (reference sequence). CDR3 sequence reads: CASISLESGTGELFF. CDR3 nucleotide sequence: TGTGCCAGTATCTCGCTCGAGTCGGGGACCGGGGAGCTGTTTTTT.

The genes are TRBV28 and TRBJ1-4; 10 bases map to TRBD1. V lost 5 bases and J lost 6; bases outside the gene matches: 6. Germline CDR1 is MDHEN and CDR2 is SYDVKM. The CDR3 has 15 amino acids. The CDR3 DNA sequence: TGTGCCAGCAGTACGACCGGGACAGGGGATGAAAAACTGTTTTTT. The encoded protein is CASSTTGTGDEKLFF.

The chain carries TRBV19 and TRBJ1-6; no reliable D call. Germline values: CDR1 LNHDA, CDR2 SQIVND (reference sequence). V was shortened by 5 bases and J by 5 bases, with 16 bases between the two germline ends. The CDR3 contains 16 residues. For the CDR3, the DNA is TGTGCCAGTAGTGTAACAGCAATTCTAAATAATTCACCCCTCCACTTT. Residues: CASSVTAILNNSPLHF. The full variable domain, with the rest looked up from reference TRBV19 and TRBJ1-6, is DGGITQSPKYLFRKEGQNVTLSCEQNLNHDAMYWYRQDPGQGLRLIYYSQIVNDFQKGDIAEGYSVSREKKESFPLTVTSAQKNPTAFYLCASSVTAILNNSPLHFGNGTRLTVT.

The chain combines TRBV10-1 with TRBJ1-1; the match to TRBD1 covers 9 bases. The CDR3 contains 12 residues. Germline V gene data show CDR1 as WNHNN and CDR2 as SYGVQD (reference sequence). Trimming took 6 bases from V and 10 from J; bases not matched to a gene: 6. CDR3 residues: CASSHGTGRAFF. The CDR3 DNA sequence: TGCGCCAGCAGCCACGGGACAGGGAGAGCTTTCTTT.

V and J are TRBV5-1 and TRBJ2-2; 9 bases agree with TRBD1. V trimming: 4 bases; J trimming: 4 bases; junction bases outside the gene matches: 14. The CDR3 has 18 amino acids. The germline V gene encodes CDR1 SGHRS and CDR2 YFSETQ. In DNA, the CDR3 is TGCGCCAGCAGCCCACAGACAGGGGGGACGGTTCGCACCGGGGAGCTGTTTTTT. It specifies CASSPQTGGTVRTGELFF.

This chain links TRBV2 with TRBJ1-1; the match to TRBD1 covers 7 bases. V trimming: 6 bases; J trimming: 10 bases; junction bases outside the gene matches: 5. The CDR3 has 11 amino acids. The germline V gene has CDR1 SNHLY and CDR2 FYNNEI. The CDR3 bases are TGTGCCAGCAGCAACAGGGGTCGAGCTTTCTTT. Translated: CASSNRGRAFF.

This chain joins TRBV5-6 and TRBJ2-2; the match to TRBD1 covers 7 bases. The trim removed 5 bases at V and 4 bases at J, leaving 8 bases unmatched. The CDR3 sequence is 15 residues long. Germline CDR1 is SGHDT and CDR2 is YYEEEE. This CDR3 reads CASRVQGWGTGELFF. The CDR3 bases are TGTGCCAGCAGGGTACAGGGGTGGGGCACCGGGGAGCTGTTTTTT. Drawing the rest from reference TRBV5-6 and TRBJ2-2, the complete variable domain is DAGVTQSPTHLIKTRGQQVTLRCSPKSGHDTVSWYQQALGQGPQFIFQYYEEEERQRGNFPDRFSGHQFPNYSSELNVNALLLGDSALYLCASRVQGWGTGELFFGEGSRLTVL.

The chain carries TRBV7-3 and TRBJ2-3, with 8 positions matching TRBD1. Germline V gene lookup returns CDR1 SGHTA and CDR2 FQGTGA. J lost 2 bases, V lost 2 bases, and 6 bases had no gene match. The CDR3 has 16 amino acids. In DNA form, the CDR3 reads TGTGCCAGCAGCTTACTTCCAGGGGGCTTCACAGATACGCAGTATTTT. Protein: CASSLLPGGFTDTQYF.

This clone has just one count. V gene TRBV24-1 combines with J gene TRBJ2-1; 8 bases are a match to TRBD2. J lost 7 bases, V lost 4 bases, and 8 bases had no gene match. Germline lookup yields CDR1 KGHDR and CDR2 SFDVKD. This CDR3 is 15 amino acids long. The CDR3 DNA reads TGTGCCACCAGTGACGGGACTAGGGTGTGGAATGAGCAGTTCTTC. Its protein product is CATSDGTRVWNEQFF.

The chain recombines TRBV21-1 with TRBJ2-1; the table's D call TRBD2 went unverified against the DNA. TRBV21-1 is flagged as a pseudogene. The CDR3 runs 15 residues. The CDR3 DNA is TGTGCCAGCAGCAAATCGCTAGCGGGCCGCAATGAGCAGTTCTTC. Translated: CASSKSLAGRNEQFF.

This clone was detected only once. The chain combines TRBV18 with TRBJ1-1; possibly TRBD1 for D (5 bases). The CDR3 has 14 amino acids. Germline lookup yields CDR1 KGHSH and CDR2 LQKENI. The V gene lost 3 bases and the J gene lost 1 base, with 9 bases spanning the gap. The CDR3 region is CASSPWTKNTEAFF. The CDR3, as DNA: TGTGCCAGCTCACCGTGGACAAAGAACACTGAAGCTTTCTTT.

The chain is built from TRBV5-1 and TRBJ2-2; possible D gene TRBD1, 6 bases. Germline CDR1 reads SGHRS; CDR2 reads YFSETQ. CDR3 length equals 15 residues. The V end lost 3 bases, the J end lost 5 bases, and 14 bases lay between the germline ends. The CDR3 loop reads CASSSPSGDTGELFF. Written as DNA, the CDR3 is TGCGCCAGCAGCTCGCCGTCAGGGGATACCGGGGAGCTGTTTTTT.

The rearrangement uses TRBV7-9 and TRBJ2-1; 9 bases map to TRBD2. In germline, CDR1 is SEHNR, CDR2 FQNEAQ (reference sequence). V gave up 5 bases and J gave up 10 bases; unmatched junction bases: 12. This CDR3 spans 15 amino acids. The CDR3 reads CASSLVSGRVREQFF. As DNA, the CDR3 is TGTGCCAGCAGCCTTGTTAGCGGGAGAGTACGGGAGCAGTTCTTC.

The CDR3 sequence is CASSRTSGGLETQYF. Written as DNA, the CDR3 is TGTGCCAGCTCGCGAACTAGCGGGGGATTAGAGACCCAGTACTTC. V and J are TRBV18 and TRBJ2-5, with 11 bases that match TRBD2. This CDR3 is 15 amino acids long. Trimming at V came to 6 bases and at J to 4 bases, leaving 7 bases not matched to a gene. Germline V lookup: CDR1 KGHSH, CDR2 LQKENI.

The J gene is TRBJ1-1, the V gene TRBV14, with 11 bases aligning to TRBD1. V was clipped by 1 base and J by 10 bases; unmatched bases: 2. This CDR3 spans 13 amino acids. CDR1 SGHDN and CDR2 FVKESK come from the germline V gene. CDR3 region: CASSQGTGGVAFF. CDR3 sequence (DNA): TGTGCCAGCAGCCAAGGGACAGGGGGCGTAGCTTTCTTT.

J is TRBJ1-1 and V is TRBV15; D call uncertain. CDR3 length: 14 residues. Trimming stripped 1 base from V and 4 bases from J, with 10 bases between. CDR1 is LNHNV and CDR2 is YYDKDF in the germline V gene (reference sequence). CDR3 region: CATSRAAERTEAFF. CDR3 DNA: TGTGCCACCAGCAGAGCAGCTGAGCGCACTGAAGCTTTCTTT.